This TCR beta chain is drawn from a study of PD-1 blockade in mismatch repair-deficient tumors (dated by TCRdb to 2017 to 2019). Looking at the study overall: Between late 2013 and September 2016, the trial enrolled 85 to 100 consecutive patients with 11 to 12 mismatch repair-deficient cancer types, every one of whom had been previously treated and was progressing. Deep sequencing of TCR CDR3 regions was used to track tumor-associated T cell clones in peripheral blood of patients responding to PD-1 blockade. Findings and caveats that apply to the study as a whole: Clones residing in the tumor, which were often undetectable in blood before treatment, expanded quickly after pembrolizumab and then contracted, generally before radiologic responses.

Receptor amplification or capture employed the immunoSEQ multiplex PCR assay. Here the immuneACCESS table is served through TCRdb, limited to in-frame sequences with V and J called. Missing clones are a known gap in these copies; in checked studies unresolved V genes cover under half, and the rest lacks a known reason. The sample table records about 120,000 clones; roughly 80% of these occur just once. Approximately 5% of the sample is in the top ten clones. From the germline V gene, CDR1 is LGHNA and CDR2 is YNFKEQ. Measured from the cysteine to the phenylalanine, the CDR3 is 13 residues long. The read is trimmed to its CDR3 DNA, 39 bases read in frame from base 1. The V and J ends are trimmed by 0 bases and 5 bases, leaving 8 bases between them. Regarding this clone: The antigen it recognizes is unknown. No per-base quality is available; no much larger clone lies one base away.

Mismatch repair deficiency was established in every enrolled patient by polymerase chain reaction or immunohistochemistry. TCR sequencing was performed for three patients who responded to pembrolizumab therapy. The phase II trial prospectively evaluated PD-1 blockade with pembrolizumab in advanced mismatch repair-deficient cancers, independent of tissue of origin. Peripheral blood T cell samples were gathered serially, both before PD-1 blockade started and at multiple time points afterward. Blood sampling times were reported as weeks after the first pembrolizumab dose. Here the chain combines TRBV4-2 and TRBJ2-7, and the D gene may be TRBD1, 5 bases matching. This TCR was recovered from an adult with mismatch repair-deficient cancer. Sequencing was performed on peripheral blood, taken approximately 64 weeks after starting pembrolizumab. The CDR3 reads as follows: CASSQDQGDEQYF. The nucleotide sequence reads TGTGCCAGCAGCCAAGATCAAGGGGACGAGCAGTACTTC.